This T cell receptor beta chain comes out of a study of blood T cell repertoires in COVID-19. Study summary: The study drew acute and convalescent COVID-19 samples from the United States, Italy and Spain. The cDNA or gDNA used as material had been derived from T cells, B-cell-depleted T cells, or PBMCs.

V lost 2 bases and J 2 bases, leaving 13 bases between the germline ends. The CDR3 runs to 15 residues. CDR1 is SGHRS and CDR2 is YFSETQ in the germline V gene. This clone was detected only once. Produced via immunoSEQ multiplex PCR; TCRdb's table is partial and in-frame only. The data hold roughly 330,000 clones, with around 90% observed a single time. This TCR came from a young man with COVID-19, enrolled during active disease. The chain uses TRBV5-1 and TRBJ1-2; perhaps TRBD1 as D (6 bases). The sequencing input was peripheral blood. The CDR3 coding sequence is TGCGCCAGCAGCTTTGGATCGCAGGGGAACTATGGCTACACCTTC. Translating it yields CASSFGSQGNYGYTF.